The 32 T cell receptor beta chains listed next were all sequenced from one sample in a study of blood T cell repertoires in COVID-19. Generated by immunoSEQ multiplex PCR, the TCRdb table keeps only in-frame clones and is missing some. The table records roughly 180,000 clones, roughly nine tenths of them present only once. Sequenced: PBMCs or T cells enriched from blood (not recorded which). The receptor set was obtained from a woman aged 25 to 45 who had recovered from COVID-19.

The chain links TRBV5-8 to TRBJ1-2; D is uncertain. Germline CDR1 SGHTS, CDR2 YDEGEE. The germline V and J ends were trimmed by 5 bases and 5 bases, with 16 bases remaining between them. CDR3 length: 14 amino acids. The CDR3 coding sequence is TGTGCCAGCAGTTGGGCACAGATTTTTTATGGCTACACCTTC. Protein product: CASSWAQIFYGYTF.

V is TRBV7-2 and J is TRBJ2-3; D unresolved. Germline V gives CDR1 SGHTA, CDR2 FQGNSA. The length of the CDR3 is 14 residues. Deletions cut 0 bases from V and 2 bases from J, with 6 bases between. CDR3 DNA sequence: TGTGCCAGCAGCTTAGCCGGGTACACAGATACGCAGTATTTT. It encodes CASSLAGYTDTQYF.

The chain combines TRBV6-5 with TRBJ1-3; weak D call: TRBD1 (5 bases). This CDR3 spans 16 amino acids. The V and J ends lost 2 bases and 0 bases respectively, with 11 bases between them. Per the germline V gene, CDR1 is MNHEY and CDR2 is SVGAGI. CDR3 residues: CASSYGQQASGNTIYF. DNA of the CDR3: TGTGCCAGCAGTTACGGTCAACAGGCCTCTGGAAACACCATATATTTT.

This clone was detected only once. V is TRBV9 and J is TRBJ2-1; D remains unclear. Germline loops: CDR1 SGDLS, CDR2 YYNGEE. V was pared by 2 bases and J by 4 bases, with 7 bases between. This CDR3 contains 13 residues. The CDR3 region has the DNA TGTGCCAGCAGCGTTCCCTCGTACAATGAGCAGTTCTTC. This codes for CASSVPSYNEQFF.

This clone was seen more than once but under ten times. Germline is not matched at one junction end, which may reflect a read error. This rearrangement joins TRBV9 to TRBJ2-1; 7 bases agree with TRBD2. From germline, CDR1 is SGDLS and CDR2 YYNGEE. The CDR3 loop spans 16 amino acids. The CDR3 protein is CASTVAGLASNNEQFF. For the CDR3, the DNA is TGTGCCAGCACCGTAGCGGGTCTAGCTTCAAACAATGAGCAGTTCTTC.

This clone was seen just once. This chain joins TRBV5-6 and TRBJ2-3, with 10 positions matching TRBD2. The germline V gene encodes CDR1 SGHDT and CDR2 YYEEEE. The CDR3 is 15 residues long. With 2 bases clipped from V and 5 bases from J, the junction kept 5 bases outside the gene matches. The CDR3 is CASSFSGGSGDTQYF. The CDR3 nucleotides read TGTGCCAGCAGCTTTAGCGGGGGGTCGGGAGATACGCAGTATTTT.

The chain links TRBV5-1 to TRBJ1-5; D is unclear. The germline V and J ends were trimmed by 1 base and 11 bases, with 13 bases remaining between them. Germline V gives CDR1 SGHRS, CDR2 YFSETQ. The CDR3 is made up of 13 amino acids. The CDR3 is CASSLMDGGAQHF. CDR3 in DNA: TGCGCCAGCAGCTTGATGGACGGAGGAGCCCAGCATTTT.

This clone was recorded once. The chain employs TRBV11-2 and TRBJ2-6; 10 bases map to TRBD2. CDR3 size: 18 residues. Germline loops: CDR1 SGHAT, CDR2 FQNNGV. Unmatched junction bases numbered 3, after V lost 1 base and J lost 0 bases. The CDR3 bases are TGTGCCAGCAGCTTAGTAGGGACTAGCGACTCTGGGGCCAACGTCCTGACTTTC. Its translation: CASSLVGTSDSGANVLTF.

A remark on this clone: This CDR3 is missing its conserved last phenylalanine or tryptophan, likely due to a read error. Because the CDR3's place on the DNA is in doubt, the DNA is left out and the CDR3 is given as listed by TCRdb. The chain combines TRBV2 with TRBJ1-1; the table's D call, TRBD1, has no DNA check behind it. CDR1 is SNHLY and CDR2 is FYNNEI in the germline V gene. The CDR3 length is 13 residues, termini included. The CDR3: CASRYRVSGTIEY.

The CDR3 nucleotides are TGTGCCAGCAGGGTGGATCCCGGGACAGGGGAAGGCTACACCTTC. Protein sequence: CASRVDPGTGEGYTF. The chain couples TRBV2 to TRBJ1-2, with TRBD1 identical over 10 bases. The CDR3 runs 15 residues. After removal of 6 bases from V and 8 bases from J, the junction contained 12 bases not matched to a gene. The germline CDR1 and CDR2 sequences are SNHLY and FYNNEI.

This clone showed up just once. The rearrangement joins TRBV11-3 to TRBJ1-1; D gene ambiguous. The length of the CDR3 is 15 residues. Germline values: CDR1 SGHNT, CDR2 YENEEA. V dropped 5 bases and J dropped 6 bases, with 19 bases sitting between them. The CDR3 protein is CASSPRHLSGAEAFF. For the CDR3, the DNA is TGTGCCAGCAGCCCGAGACACCTCTCTGGTGCTGAAGCTTTCTTT. Full variable domain (missing parts from reference TRBV11-3 and TRBJ1-1): EAGVVQSPRYKIIEKKQPVAFWCNPISGHNTLYWYLQNLGQGPELLIRYENEEAVDDSQLPKDRFSAERLKGVDSTLKIQPAELGDSAVYLCASSPRHLSGAEAFFGQGTRLTVV.

This chain uses TRBV14 with TRBJ1-1; a possible D gene is TRBD1 (6 bases). V was pared by 1 base and J by 4 bases, with 10 bases between. In germline, CDR1 is SGHDN, CDR2 FVKESK. This CDR3 contains 14 residues. The CDR3 coding sequence is TGTGCCAGCAGCCAAGTAACAGGGACCACTGAAGCTTTCTTT. Translated, it gives CASSQVTGTTEAFF.

To note about this clone: This same CDR3 is encoded by further DNA sequences in the sample. The CDR3 loop is CASSVGGGSGNTIYF. The CDR3 DNA is TGTGCCAGCAGCGTAGGGGGAGGGTCTGGAAACACCATATATTTT. The J gene is TRBJ1-3, the V gene TRBV9, with D hard to call. V gave up 0 bases and J gave up 1 base, with 8 bases separating them. CDR1 is SGDLS, CDR2 YYNGEE, per germline. This CDR3 is built from 15 residues.

In its sample, this clone was seen a few times. The CDR3 DNA reads as TGCGCCAGCAGCTTGGGCGGGGGTGCAACTAATGAAAAACTGTTTTTT. Its protein is CASSLGGGATNEKLFF. The chain joins TRBV5-1 to TRBJ1-4, with D possibly TRBD1 on 5 matching bases. With 0 bases removed from V and 0 bases from J, the gap between germline ends came to 9 bases. The CDR3 is made up of 16 amino acids. CDR1 and CDR2 (germline): SGHRS, YFSETQ.

This clone has more than one count but fewer than ten. The V and J genes are TRBV5-1 and TRBJ2-2; 11 bases line up with TRBD2. There are 15 residues in the CDR3. Trimming took 4 bases from V and 5 from J; bases not matched to a gene: 4. Per germline, CDR1 SGHRS and CDR2 YFSETQ. CDR3 nucleotides: TGCGCCAGCAGCCCGGGACTAGCGGCTACCGGGGAGCTGTTTTTT. As protein: CASSPGLAATGELFF.

The genes are TRBV10-3 and TRBJ1-2; no reliable D call. The CDR3 has 14 amino acids. CDR1 ENHRY and CDR2 SYGVKD come from the germline V gene. V lost 4 bases and J lost 3, with 12 bases in between. The CDR3 region is CAISGLDGDYGYTF. CDR3 bases: TGTGCCATCAGTGGGTTAGACGGAGACTATGGCTACACCTTC.

The table lists this clone with a count of one. J is TRBJ1-4 and V is TRBV2; D gene ambiguous. CDR1 is SNHLY, CDR2 FYNNEI, per germline. This CDR3 contains 15 residues. Trimming took 1 base from V and 4 from J, leaving 10 bases between them. The CDR3: CASSEVRGYNEKLFF. In DNA, the CDR3 is TGTGCCAGCAGTGAAGTCAGAGGGTATAATGAAAAACTGTTTTTT.

This clone was counted a few times. V is TRBV7-9 and J is TRBJ2-7; 7 bases align to TRBD1. The ends lost 6 bases at V and 5 bases at J; junction bases unmatched: 4. Germline-derived CDR1 and CDR2 are SEHNR and FQNEAQ (reference sequence). CDR3 length: 12 residues. CDR3 amino acids: CASSYTGDEQYF. DNA for the CDR3: TGTGCCAGCAGTTACACAGGGGACGAGCAGTACTTC.

The chain is built from TRBV5-1 and TRBJ1-1; 9 nucleotides agree with TRBD1. The J segment lost 3 bases and the V segment lost 4 bases, leaving 7 bases of the junction unmatched. Germline V gene data show CDR1 as SGHRS and CDR2 as YFSETQ. CDR3 length equals 15 residues. The CDR3 here is CASSPGQGSYTEAFF. CDR3 DNA: TGCGCCAGCAGCCCTGGACAGGGGTCGTACACTGAAGCTTTCTTT.

This chain uses TRBV7-9 with TRBJ2-1; 8 bases map to TRBD1. Germline V lookup: CDR1 SEHNR, CDR2 FQNEAQ (reference sequence). The length of the CDR3 is 18 residues. V gave up 5 bases and J gave up 0 bases; unmatched junction bases: 12. The CDR3: CASSPSGGDLSSYNEQFF. The CDR3 DNA follows: TGTGCCAGCAGCCCATCAGGGGGCGATCTTAGCTCCTACAATGAGCAGTTCTTC.

CDR3 sequence reads: CAWSRSGGPNYGYTF. The CDR3 DNA follows: TGTGCCTGGAGCCGCTCAGGGGGCCCCAACTATGGCTACACCTTC. The V and J genes are TRBV30 and TRBJ1-2, with 8 bases aligning to TRBD1. The germline V gene has CDR1 GTSNPN and CDR2 SVGIG (reference sequence). CDR3 length: 15 residues. Losses at the gene ends were 3 bases for V and 2 bases for J; bases not matched to a gene: 8.

The gene calls are TRBV29-1 and TRBJ2-5; 8 bases fit TRBD2. Trimming at V came to 1 base and at J to 3 bases, leaving 7 bases not matched to a gene. The CDR3 spans 15 residues. Germline loops: CDR1 SQVTM, CDR2 ANQGSEA. CDR3 DNA sequence: TGCAGCGTTGAAGCCGGGACTAGTAGGAAAGAGACCCAGTACTTC. Amino acids: CSVEAGTSRKETQYF.

The chain uses TRBV14 and TRBJ2-2; D unresolved. V gave up 5 bases and J gave up 7 bases, with 8 bases separating them. Looked up from germline, CDR1 is SGHDN and CDR2 is FVKESK. The CDR3 has 12 amino acids. CDR3 region: CASSYPGGELFF. CDR3 nucleotide sequence: TGTGCCAGCAGCTATCCCGGCGGGGAGCTGTTTTTT. Filled out from reference TRBV14 and TRBJ2-2, the complete variable domain reads EAGVTQFPSHSVIEKGQTVTLRCDPISGHDNLYWYRRVMGKEIKFLLHFVKESKQDESGMPNNRFLAERTGGTYSTLKVQPAELEDSGVYFCASSYPGGELFFGEGSRLTVL.

This clone was picked up one time. The rearrangement joins TRBV7-9 to TRBJ1-3; no definite D call. The CDR3 totals 14 residues. Germline V lookup: CDR1 SEHNR, CDR2 FQNEAQ (reference sequence). V was trimmed by 5 bases and J by 3 bases, leaving 11 bases between them. CDR3 sequence reads: CASSPAGGGNTIYF. In DNA, the CDR3 is TGTGCCAGCAGCCCAGCGGGCGGTGGAAACACCATATATTTT.

This CDR3 reads CASSRTGSSYEQYF. Written as DNA, the CDR3 is TGTGCCAGCAGCCGGACAGGTAGCTCCTACGAGCAGTACTTC. This chain uses TRBV5-8 with TRBJ2-7; 7 bases are shared with TRBD1. The CDR3 sequence is 14 residues long. The V gene end was trimmed by 4 bases and the J gene end by 0 bases; junction bases not matched to a gene: 4. The germline V gene encodes CDR1 SGHTS and CDR2 YDEGEE.

This clone was seen many times. The chain employs TRBV3-1 (or the pseudogene TRBV3-2) and TRBJ1-6; possibly TRBD1 for D (6 bases). This CDR3 is built from 12 residues. V was trimmed by 6 bases and J by 12 bases, leaving 12 bases between them. CDR1 LGHDT and CDR2 YNNKEL come from the germline V gene (reference sequence). DNA for the CDR3: TGTGCCAGCAGTTTACAGGGTCAACCCCTCCACTTT. Its translation is CASSLQGQPLHF.

The sample holds one count of this clone. The chain links TRBV4-2 to TRBJ2-2, with 8 bases matching TRBD2. V lost 3 bases, J lost 6 bases, and 18 bases stayed unmatched. Per the germline V gene, CDR1 is LGHNA and CDR2 is YNFKEQ. This CDR3 has 19 residues. The CDR3 coding sequence is TGTGCCAGCAGCCATCCGGCAGTCGCGGGGGGCGGAATGGCCGGGGAGCTGTTTTTT. This codes for CASSHPAVAGGGMAGELFF.

The V call is TRBV6-2 or TRBV6-3, the J call TRBJ2-7; D is uncertain. The CDR3 is 13 amino acids. Trimming cost V 2 bases and J 3 bases, with 8 bases left between them. Germline loops: CDR1 MNHEY, CDR2 SVGEGT. CDR3 residues: CASSYRRIYEQYF. The CDR3 DNA reads TGTGCCAGCAGTTACCGCAGAATCTACGAGCAGTACTTC.

The V and J genes are TRBV10-3 and TRBJ1-1, with a tentative D call TRBD1 (5 bases). V lost 6 bases and J lost 1, with 12 bases in between. Germline CDR1 and CDR2: ENHRY and SYGVKD. CDR3 length equals 14 residues. In DNA, the CDR3 is TGTGCCATCAGGGACAATTTGGGGAACACTGAAGCTTTCTTT. It encodes CAIRDNLGNTEAFF.

This chain uses TRBV5-1 with TRBJ2-1; 13 bases match TRBD2. V lost 4 bases, J lost 0 bases, and 7 bases stayed unmatched. CDR3 length: 18 residues. The V gene's germline CDR1 is SGHRS and CDR2 YFSETQ. The CDR3 DNA follows: TGCGCCAGCAGCACCGGGACTAGCGGGGAGAGCTCCTACAATGAGCAGTTCTTC. It yields the protein CASSTGTSGESSYNEQFF.

This rearrangement joins TRBV19 to TRBJ2-1, with D perhaps TRBD2 (6 bases). With 5 bases removed from V and 10 bases from J, the gap between germline ends came to 18 bases. The V gene's germline CDR1 is LNHDA and CDR2 SQIVND (reference sequence). CDR3 length equals 14 residues. The CDR3 region is CASSWGEEGSEQFF. Written as DNA, the CDR3 is TGTGCCAGTAGTTGGGGGGAGGAAGGGAGCGAGCAGTTCTTC. Full variable domain (remainder filled in from reference TRBV19 and TRBJ2-1): DGGITQSPKYLFRKEGQNVTLSCEQNLNHDAMYWYRQDPGQGLRLIYYSQIVNDFQKGDIAEGYSVSREKKESFPLTVTSAQKNPTAFYLCASSWGEEGSEQFFGPGTRLTVL.

CDR3 nucleotide sequence: TGCGCCAGCAGCTTGCAGGGTCAGAACACTGAAGCTTTCTTT. This sequence encodes CASSLQGQNTEAFF. The chain links TRBV5-1 to TRBJ1-1; D may be TRBD1 (5 bases). Trimming took 1 base from V and 1 from J, leaving 8 bases between them. Germline V gene lookup returns CDR1 SGHRS and CDR2 YFSETQ. This CDR3 is 14 amino acids long. Based on the CDR3 plus reference TRBV5-1 and TRBJ1-1, the full variable domain is KAGVTQTPRYLIKTRGQQVTLSCSPISGHRSVSWYQQTPGQGLQFLFEYFSETQRNKGNFPGRFSGRQFSNSRSEMNVSTLELGDSALYLCASSLQGQNTEAFFGQGTRLTVV.